This TCR beta chain is from a study of blood T cell repertoires in COVID-19. Study at large: The study drew acute and convalescent COVID-19 samples from the United States, Italy and Spain. T cells, B-cell-depleted T cells, or PBMCs provided the cDNA or gDNA that served as material.

Produced via immunoSEQ multiplex PCR; TCRdb's table is partial and in-frame only. The sample lists roughly 120,000 clones; 65% to 80% were seen once. V lost 1 base to trimming and J lost 1 base, with 6 bases between them. The CDR3 consists of 14 residues. Germline CDR1 is SGDLS and CDR2 is YYNGEE. The source of this sequence is a man aged 45 to 65 with acute or convalescent COVID-19. Sequencing input: peripheral blood. The chain combines TRBV9 with TRBJ1-5, with D perhaps TRBD1 (6 bases). DNA of the CDR3: TGTGCCAGCAGCGTACAGGGGAGCAATCAGCCCCAGCATTTT. Its translation is CASSVQGSNQPQHF.